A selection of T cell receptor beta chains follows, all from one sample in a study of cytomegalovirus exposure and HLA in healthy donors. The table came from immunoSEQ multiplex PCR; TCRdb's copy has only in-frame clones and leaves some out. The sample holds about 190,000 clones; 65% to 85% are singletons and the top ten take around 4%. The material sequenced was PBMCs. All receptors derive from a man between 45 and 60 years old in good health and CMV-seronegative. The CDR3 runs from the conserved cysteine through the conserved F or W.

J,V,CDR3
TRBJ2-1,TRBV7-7,CASSLALHGQGYNEQFF
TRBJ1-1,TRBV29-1,CSVDTNRGNTEAFF
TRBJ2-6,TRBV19,CASSQGQTFSGANVLTF
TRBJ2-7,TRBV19,CASSLLGTPSYEQYF
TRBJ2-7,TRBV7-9,CASSLGAPGPEQYF
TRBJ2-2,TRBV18,CASSPPGTGIPGELFF
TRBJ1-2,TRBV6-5,CASSSRRQVGNYGYTF
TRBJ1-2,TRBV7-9,CSSSWEGYGYTF
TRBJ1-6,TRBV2,CASSRGENNSPLHF
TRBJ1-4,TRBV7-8,CASSSGQGGEKLFF
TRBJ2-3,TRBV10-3,CAISLAQSTDTQYF
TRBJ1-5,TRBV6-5,CASSLGQGKGQPQHF
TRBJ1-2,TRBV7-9,CASSSKPGTANYGYTF
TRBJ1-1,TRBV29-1,CSVNSEAFF
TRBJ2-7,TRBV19,CASSPSRVRGGEQYF
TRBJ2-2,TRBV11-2,CASSTRRTGELFF
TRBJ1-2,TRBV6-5,CASSYEGPGNLSGYTF
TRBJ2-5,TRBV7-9,CASSPYWAAQETQYF
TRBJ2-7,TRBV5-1,CASSRGTGVLYEQYF
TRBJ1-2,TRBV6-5,CASTPRGSGGYTF
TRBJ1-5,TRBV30,CAWRGAGVRQPQHF
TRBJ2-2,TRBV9,CASSGQGAGTGELFF
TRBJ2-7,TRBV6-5,CASSRGQGINNEQYF
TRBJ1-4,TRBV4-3,CASSQPGQKGEKLFF
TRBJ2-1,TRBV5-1,CASSLGSGDYNEQFF
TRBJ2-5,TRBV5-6,CASSGTSGGAETQYF
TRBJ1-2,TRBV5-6,CASSLGTGGLYGYTF
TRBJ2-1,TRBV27,CASTAGTGSYNEQFF
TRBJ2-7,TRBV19,CATPGILGEQYF
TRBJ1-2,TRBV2,CAVQGNGYTF
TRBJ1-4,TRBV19,CATRDRGGEKLFF
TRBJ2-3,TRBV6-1,CASNTGGATDTQYF
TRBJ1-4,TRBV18,CASSPGGATNEKLFF
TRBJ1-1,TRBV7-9,CASSLGGGREAFF
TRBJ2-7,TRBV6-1,CASSRTGGFEQYF
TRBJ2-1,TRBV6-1,CASSVFAGSSYNEQFF
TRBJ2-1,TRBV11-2,CASSLVATYNEQFF
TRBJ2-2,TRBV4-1,CASSQVAGNTGELFF
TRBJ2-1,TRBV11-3,CASTRDYNEQFF
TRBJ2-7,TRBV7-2,CASSVGLAGLSYEQYF
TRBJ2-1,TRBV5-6,CASSSIAGVRGEQFF
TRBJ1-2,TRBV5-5,CASSFEQGRIYGYTF
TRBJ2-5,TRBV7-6,CASSRGVAGAGGETQYF
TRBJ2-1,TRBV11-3,CASSPGENEQFF
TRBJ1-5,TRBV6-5,CASSYSGEQPQHF
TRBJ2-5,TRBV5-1,CASSLTGMYQETQYF
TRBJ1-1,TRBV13,CASSLTIGLKAFF
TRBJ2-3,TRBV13,CASSFSGGRTDTQYF
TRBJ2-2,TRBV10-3,CAISESQFTGELFF
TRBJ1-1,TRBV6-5,CASSYTPGTGDTEAFF
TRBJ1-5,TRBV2,CASSVQGDSNQPQHF
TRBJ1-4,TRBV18,CASSPITGVDEKLFF
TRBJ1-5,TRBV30,CAWSSSDLGQFSNQPQHF
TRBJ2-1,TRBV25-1,CASSYGGSYNEQFF
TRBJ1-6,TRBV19,CASSSWDREFDSPLHF
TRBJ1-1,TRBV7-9,CASSLALRGRTEAFF
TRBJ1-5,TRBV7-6,CASSLDGGGGQPQHF